This T cell receptor (beta chain) was recorded in a study of PD-1 blockade in classical Hodgkin lymphoma. The time point denotes: cycle 4 day 1 (C4D1), after 6 weeks of nivolumab. Brentuximab vedotin exposure varied, and every patient relapsed after autologous stem cell transplantation. Complete response, partial response or progressive disease constituted the best responses recorded. The protocol was immunoSEQ multiplex PCR, while the TCRdb copy is restricted to in-frame clones and leaves out a portion. Among some 52,000 clones listed, roughly nine tenths were seen once. The length of the CDR3 is 16 residues. The V end lost 5 bases, the J end lost 2 bases, and 19 bases lay between the germline ends. About this clone: What it binds is not known.

Overall study findings and caveats: Lower baseline TCR diversity marked trial partial responders and progressors. Factors driving the repertoire differences, possibly disease activity or prior therapy, remain undefined.

The material was peripheral blood mononuclear cells (PBMCs), obtained before the fourth cycle of nivolumab. The chain uses TRBV23-1 and TRBJ2-7, with a weak D call TRBD2 (6 bases). TRBV23-1 falls under the ORF class, with uncertain function. This receptor was identified in a human donor with classical Hodgkin lymphoma. CDR3 region: CASSKTSGAVTYEQYF. The CDR3, as DNA: TGCGCCAGCAGTAAAACCTCGGGAGCAGTTACCTACGAGCAGTACTTC.